These 15 T cell receptor beta chains originate from one sample sequenced in a study of blood T cell repertoires in COVID-19. The table came from immunoSEQ multiplex PCR; TCRdb's copy has only in-frame clones and leaves some out. The table lists some 120,000 clones, around four fifths of them singletons. The sample comprised peripheral blood. The source is an older man with active or convalescent COVID-19.

This chain connects TRBV7-2 to TRBJ2-1; 8 bases fit TRBD2. Germline V lookup: CDR1 SGHTA, CDR2 FQGNSA. Unmatched junction bases numbered 7, after V lost 1 base and J lost 2 bases. The CDR3 has 17 amino acids. In DNA form, the CDR3 reads TGTGCCAGCAGCTTAGTTCCCGGGGGGGCAACCTACAATGAGCAGTTCTTC. It is translated as CASSLVPGGATYNEQFF. Together with reference TRBV7-2 and TRBJ2-1, the CDR3 gives the full variable domain: GAGVSQSPSNKVTEKGKDVELRCDPISGHTALYWYRQSLGQGLEFLIYFQGNSAPDKSGLPSDRFSAERTGGSVSTLTIQRTQQEDSAVYLCASSLVPGGATYNEQFFGPGTRLTVL.

This chain connects TRBV15 to TRBJ1-5, with no clear D. The CDR3 is 14 residues long. The V end lost 3 bases, the J end lost 0 bases, and 6 bases lay between the germline ends. CDR1 and CDR2 (germline): LNHNV, YYDKDF (reference sequence). This CDR3 reads CATSRGSSNQPQHF. The CDR3 coding sequence is TGTGCCACCAGCAGGGGGAGTAGCAATCAGCCCCAGCATTTT.

This chain uses TRBV7-2 with TRBJ2-1; 11 nucleotides agree with TRBD2. The CDR3 contains 15 residues. In germline, CDR1 is SGHTA, CDR2 FQGNSA. After removal of 5 bases from V and 4 bases from J, the junction contained 4 bases not matched to a gene. The CDR3 bases are TGTGCCAGCAGCATACGACTAGCGGGGTACAATGAGCAGTTCTTC. Protein sequence: CASSIRLAGYNEQFF.

This chain joins TRBV7-2 and TRBJ2-3; 7 bases are shared with TRBD2. This CDR3 has 14 amino acids. Germline V gene lookup returns CDR1 SGHTA and CDR2 FQGNSA. The V gene end was trimmed by 5 bases and the J gene end by 4 bases; junction bases not matched to a gene: 6. CDR3 nucleotide sequence: TGTGCCAGCAGCCTGACTAGCTGGGCAGATACGCAGTATTTT. Residues: CASSLTSWADTQYF. Full variable domain (outside the CDR3, taken from reference TRBV7-2 and TRBJ2-3): GAGVSQSPSNKVTEKGKDVELRCDPISGHTALYWYRQSLGQGLEFLIYFQGNSAPDKSGLPSDRFSAERTGGSVSTLTIQRTQQEDSAVYLCASSLTSWADTQYFGPGTRLTVL.

The chain employs TRBV15 and TRBJ2-5; possible D gene TRBD2, 6 bases. V gave up 2 bases and J gave up 5 bases, with 12 bases separating them. Per the germline V gene, CDR1 is LNHNV and CDR2 is YYDKDF (reference sequence). CDR3 size: 14 residues. The CDR3 coding sequence is TGTGCCACCAGCAGACACCCCGCGGGGGAGACCCAGTACTTC. Its protein product is CATSRHPAGETQYF.

The chain carries TRBV27 and TRBJ1-2; a weak D match, TRBD1 (5 bases). Per germline, CDR1 MNHEY and CDR2 SMNVEV (reference sequence). V dropped 11 bases and J dropped 9 bases, with 16 bases sitting between them. This CDR3 is 11 amino acids long. For the CDR3, the DNA is TGTGCCTCTAGGGGCGGGGACCGCTACACCTTC. Translation: CASRGGDRYTF.

J is TRBJ1-1 and V is TRBV7-9; possibly TRBD1 for D (5 bases). V lost 5 bases and J lost 4, with 17 bases in between. Germline CDR1 reads SEHNR; CDR2 reads FQNEAQ (reference sequence). This CDR3 spans 15 amino acids. CDR3 nucleotides: TGTGCCAGCAGCCCACGGGGGTCGAGTATCACTGAAGCTTTCTTT. Translating gives CASSPRGSSITEAFF.

The chain uses TRBV2 and TRBJ1-1; D gene uncertain. This CDR3 is built from 11 residues. In germline, CDR1 is SNHLY, CDR2 FYNNEI. Deletions cut 2 bases from V and 11 bases from J, with 9 bases between. The CDR3 DNA follows: TGTGCCAGCAGTGAATTCGGAGGGGCTTTCTTT. Translated, it gives CASSEFGGAFF.

The J gene is TRBJ2-1, the V gene TRBV10-3; 9 nucleotides line up with TRBD1. V gave up 6 bases and J gave up 5 bases; unmatched junction bases: 14. CDR3 length: 17 residues. Germline lookup yields CDR1 ENHRY and CDR2 SYGVKD. The CDR3 DNA reads TGTGCCATCAGAGCCCAAGGGACAGGGAGGTCCGACAATGAGCAGTTCTTC. As protein: CAIRAQGTGRSDNEQFF.

This clone was picked up a small number of times. The chain combines TRBV15 with TRBJ2-4, with a weak D call TRBD2 (6 bases). The V gene lost 5 bases and the J gene lost 1 base, with 15 bases spanning the gap. The CDR3 is made up of 16 amino acids. Per germline, CDR1 LNHNV and CDR2 YYDKDF (reference sequence). CDR3 DNA: TGTGCCACCAGCCCCCGTAGAGGAGGGGCCAAAAACATTCAGTACTTC. It encodes CATSPRRGGAKNIQYF.

This clone appeared a few times. The rearrangement joins TRBV29-1 to TRBJ1-1; TRBD1 agrees at 10 bases. The J segment lost 0 bases and the V segment lost 4 bases, leaving 5 bases of the junction unmatched. The CDR3 spans 15 residues. The germline CDR1 and CDR2 sequences are SQVTM and ANQGSEA. As DNA, the CDR3 is TGCAGCGTTGTAGGACAGGGGGGCCTGAACACTGAAGCTTTCTTT. Its protein is CSVVGQGGLNTEAFF.

The V and J genes are TRBV2 and TRBJ2-3; 7 bases match TRBD2. Germline V gene data show CDR1 as SNHLY and CDR2 as FYNNEI. This CDR3 is 15 amino acids long. Losses at the gene ends were 2 bases for V and 6 bases for J; bases not matched to a gene: 8. The DNA of the CDR3 is TGTGCCAGCAGTGAATGGGGGGGAGTAGGGGATACGCAGTATTTT. Translation gives CASSEWGGVGDTQYF.

This chain links TRBV4-1 with TRBJ1-4; D may be TRBD1 (6 bases). Deletions cut 3 bases from V and 6 bases from J, with 17 bases between. In germline, CDR1 is MGHRA, CDR2 YSYEKL. The CDR3 consists of 16 residues. The CDR3 protein is CASSQTTGSGYEKLFF. CDR3 nucleotide sequence: TGCGCCAGCAGCCAGACTACAGGGTCCGGTTATGAAAAACTGTTTTTT.

The chain has TRBV9 and TRBJ2-5; TRBD2 aligns across 7 bases. Germline lookup yields CDR1 SGDLS and CDR2 YYNGEE. With 0 bases clipped from V and 7 bases from J, the junction kept 6 bases outside the gene matches. This CDR3 is built from 14 residues. This CDR3 is CASSVEATSWTQYF. CDR3 in DNA: TGTGCCAGCAGCGTAGAGGCGACTAGCTGGACCCAGTACTTC.

CDR3 residues: CATQPRDTSTDTQYF. CDR3 in DNA: TGTGCCACGCAACCAAGGGACACAAGCACAGATACGCAGTATTTT. The chain uses TRBV19 and TRBJ2-3; a possible D gene is TRBD1 (6 bases). Germline-derived CDR1 and CDR2 are LNHDA and SQIVND (reference sequence). The CDR3 is 15 residues long. The germline V and J ends were trimmed by 10 bases and 0 bases, with 17 bases remaining between them. Combining the CDR3 with reference TRBV19 and TRBJ2-3 gives the whole variable domain DGGITQSPKYLFRKEGQNVTLSCEQNLNHDAMYWYRQDPGQGLRLIYYSQIVNDFQKGDIAEGYSVSREKKESFPLTVTSAQKNPTAFYLCATQPRDTSTDTQYFGPGTRLTVL.